This TCR beta chain is drawn from a study of blood T cells in healthy people across ages. Study context: When template switching was applied, about one barcoded beta molecule was captured per two T cells. Findings and caveats of the study: The fall in TCR beta diversity per million T cells was roughly linear with age.

The use of a sample-barcoded 5' primer and a J-beta primer mix characterized a second PCR of 7 to 11 cycles. TCRdb passed the 5' RACE reads through MiXCR, listing each CDR3 protein once. The table shows 700,000 or so distinct CDR3 sequences, with roughly two fifths occurring only once. In the case of this clonotype: What it binds is unknown. The missing conserved phenylalanine or tryptophan at the end of this CDR3 makes a read error likely.

The V gene end was trimmed by 4 bases and the J gene end by 1 base; junction bases not matched to a gene: 6. This CDR3 comprises 15 residues. Germline V gene data show CDR1 as SGHTA and CDR2 as FQGNSA. V gene TRBV7-2 combines with J gene TRBJ2-5; 7 bases are a match to TRBD1. This receptor was obtained from a man aged 80 or over in good health. Input material: blood. This chain's CDR3 is CASSSYRQGQETQYV. The CDR3 region has the DNA TGTGCCAGCAGCTCCTACCGACAGGGCCAAGAGACCCAGTACGTC.